These 26 T cell receptor beta chains were all obtained from the same sample, sequenced in a study of CD8+ T cells in alopecia areata. TCR sequencing used cDNA made by reverse transcription of extracted RNA. Clones were read by immunoSEQ multiplex PCR, and TCRdb kept only the in-frame ones, dropping some. The data contain approximately 220,000 clones, roughly two fifths of them singletons. Treatment noted: oral pan-JAK inhibitor, 5-10 mg twice daily. The sample in question was CD4+ T cells sorted from blood, obtained at roughly week 30, from a patient treated with tofacitinib. These receptors were obtained from a human donor with alopecia areata.

The V and J genes are TRBV4-2 and TRBJ1-6; maybe TRBD1 (6 bases). The CDR3 loop spans 15 amino acids. Germline V gene data show CDR1 as LGHNA and CDR2 as YNFKEQ. Deletions cut 4 bases from V and 3 bases from J, with 10 bases between. The DNA for the CDR3 is TGTGCCAGCAGCCTAACAGGGAACTATAATTCACCCCTCCACTTT. This sequence encodes CASSLTGNYNSPLHF.

This chain links TRBV7-6 with TRBJ2-1; 8 bases are a match to TRBD1. This CDR3 has 14 residues. CDR1 is SGHVS, CDR2 FNYEAQ, per germline. The J segment lost 8 bases and the V segment lost 5 bases, leaving 8 bases of the junction unmatched. CDR3 in DNA: TGTGCCAGCAGCCGACGGGACAGGCTCGATGAGCAGTTCTTC. Translating gives CASSRRDRLDEQFF.

This clone was picked up a small number of times. The chain uses TRBV7-9 and TRBJ2-6; 9 bases are a match to TRBD1. V shed 4 bases and J 9 bases; nucleotides not matched to a gene: 4. Germline V CDR1 and CDR2: SEHNR, FQNEAQ (reference sequence). This CDR3 has 14 amino acids. The CDR3 coding sequence is TGTGCCAGCAGCTCGCGGGACAGGGACAACGTCCTGACTTTC. This encodes CASSSRDRDNVLTF.

This clone was observed a few times. The rearrangement links TRBV6-5 to TRBJ1-5; possibly TRBD1 for D (6 bases). This CDR3 region has 15 residues. Trimming took off 0 bases at V and 1 base at J, with 7 bases between the two ends. The germline CDR1 and CDR2 sequences are MNHEY and SVGAGI. The CDR3 sequence: CASSYSGQSNQPQHF. The DNA of the CDR3 is TGTGCCAGCAGTTACTCGGGACAAAGCAATCAGCCCCAGCATTTT.

As for this clone: The identical CDR3 is also encoded by other nucleotide sequences in the sample. This rearrangement joins TRBV30 to TRBJ2-7; D is unclear. Germline V gene data show CDR1 as GTSNPN and CDR2 as SVGIG (reference sequence). With 0 bases removed from V and 4 bases from J, the gap between germline ends came to 7 bases. This CDR3 has 12 amino acids. CDR3 in DNA: TGTGCCTGGAGTGTCCTGGGTTACGAGCAGTACTTC. This translates into CAWSVLGYEQYF. Combining the CDR3 with reference TRBV30 and TRBJ2-7 gives the whole variable domain SQTIHQWPATLVQPVGSPLSLECTVEGTSNPNLYWYRQAAGRGLQLLFYSVGIGQISSEVPQNLSASRPQDRQFILSSKKLLLSDSGFYLCAWSVLGYEQYFGPGTRLTVT.

This clone occurred many times. This chain connects TRBV7-2 to TRBJ1-5; no clear D. V was clipped by 2 bases and J by 7 bases, with 6 bases between them. CDR1 is SGHTA and CDR2 is FQGNSA in the germline V gene. CDR3 length: 12 amino acids. The CDR3 DNA reads as TGTGCCAGCAGCTTATATACCCAGCCCCAGCATTTT. Translation gives CASSLYTQPQHF.

There are a few counts of this clone. Other DNA sequences from this sample encode an identical CDR3 as well. In nucleotides, the CDR3 is TGCAGCGTTGAACTATTCCAGGGATCCGAAGCTTTCTTT. Its protein product is CSVELFQGSEAFF. This chain connects TRBV29-1 to TRBJ1-1; possible D gene TRBD1, 5 bases. This CDR3 comprises 13 residues. In germline, CDR1 is SQVTM, CDR2 ANQGSEA. V was clipped by 2 bases and J by 8 bases, with 15 bases between them. Together with reference TRBV29-1 and TRBJ1-1, the CDR3 gives the full variable domain: SAVISQKPSRDICQRGTSLTIQCQVDSQVTMMFWYRQQPGQSLTLIATANQGSEATYESGFVIDKFPISRPNLTFSTLTVSNMSPEDSSIYLCSVELFQGSEAFFGQGTRLTVV.

About this clone: The same CDR3 arises from other DNA sequences in this sample as well. The chain uses TRBV6-5 and TRBJ1-1; D not resolved. V dropped 5 bases and J dropped 8 bases, with 15 bases sitting between them. Germline assignment: CDR1 MNHEY and CDR2 SVGAGI. The CDR3 runs to 13 residues. CDR3 loop: CASSPQAETEAFF. CDR3 sequence (DNA): TGTGCCAGCAGTCCCCAGGCGGAGACCGAAGCTTTCTTT.

V is TRBV27 and J is TRBJ1-2, with a possible D match to TRBD1 (6 bases). Germline assignment: CDR1 MNHEY and CDR2 SMNVEV (reference sequence). Trimming cost V 5 bases and J 4 bases, with 17 bases left between them. This CDR3 comprises 15 residues. The CDR3 DNA reads as TGTGCCAGCAGTCCCTCCTACGGGGGCGCCTATGGCTACACCTTC. Translated: CASSPSYGGAYGYTF.

The rearrangement links TRBV27 to TRBJ2-7, with 8 bases matching TRBD2. The CDR3 is 17 residues long. With 3 bases clipped from V and 0 bases from J, the junction kept 10 bases outside the gene matches. Germline V gene sequence: CDR1 MNHEY, CDR2 SMNVEV (reference sequence). CDR3 sequence (DNA): TGTGCCAGCAGTTTCCGAGCGGGGGCGACCACCTCCTACGAGCAGTACTTC. This sequence encodes CASSFRAGATTSYEQYF.

V usage is TRBV5-1 and J usage is TRBJ1-2, with D unclear. Germline V gives CDR1 SGHRS, CDR2 YFSETQ. The CDR3 totals 15 residues. Deletions cut 4 bases from V and 4 bases from J, with 17 bases between. CDR3 protein: CASSPGGSTVYGYTF. In DNA form, the CDR3 reads TGCGCCAGCAGCCCCGGAGGTTCCACAGTCTATGGCTACACCTTC.

This chain links TRBV14 with TRBJ2-2; D possibly corresponds to TRBD1 (5 bases). V was cut by 0 bases and J by 0 bases, with 14 bases left in between. This CDR3 spans 18 amino acids. Germline V CDR1 and CDR2: SGHDN, FVKESK. For the CDR3, the DNA is TGTGCCAGCAGCCAAGATCGGTCCAGGGCACCGAACACCGGGGAGCTGTTTTTT. Residues: CASSQDRSRAPNTGELFF.

The CDR3, as DNA: TGTGCCAGCAGCTTAGTTGAGGGGCCTCAGCCCCAGCATTTT. Translation: CASSLVEGPQPQHF. V is TRBV7-2 and J is TRBJ1-5; D might be TRBD1 (5 bases). This CDR3 is 14 amino acids long. Germline V gives CDR1 SGHTA, CDR2 FQGNSA. Trimming took off 1 base at V and 6 bases at J, with 10 bases between the two ends.

This chain uses TRBV9 with TRBJ2-3; 10 bases fit TRBD2. Germline V gene lookup returns CDR1 SGDLS and CDR2 YYNGEE. This CDR3 is 16 amino acids long. The V segment lost 5 bases and the J segment 2 bases; nucleotides outside the gene matches: 8. CDR3 nucleotides: TGTGCCAGCAGTGCCAGCGGGGGGGAGATCACAGATACGCAGTATTTT. This codes for CASSASGGEITDTQYF. The full variable domain, rest sourced from reference TRBV9 and TRBJ2-3, is DSGVTQTPKHLITATGQRVTLRCSPRSGDLSVYWYQQSLDQGLQFLIQYYNGEERAKGNILERFSAQQFPDLHSELNLSSLELGDSALYFCASSASGGEITDTQYFGPGTRLTVL.

This clone was counted only a few times. The chain couples TRBV7-3 to TRBJ2-7; D might be TRBD2 (7 bases). V shed 5 bases and J shed 3 bases, with 17 bases lying between them. From germline, CDR1 is SGHTA and CDR2 FQGTGA. This CDR3 is built from 15 residues. As DNA, the CDR3 is TGTGCCAGCAGCCCCCAGCCGCGGGGGCTCTACGAGCAGTACTTC. Its protein product is CASSPQPRGLYEQYF.

The chain couples TRBV11-2 to TRBJ2-1, with D possibly matching TRBD2 (5 bases). Germline V gene sequence: CDR1 SGHAT, CDR2 FQNNGV. V was cut by 5 bases and J by 0 bases, with 8 bases left in between. This CDR3 contains 14 residues. CDR3 coding DNA: TGTGCCAGCAGCCCCGACTACTCCTACAATGAGCAGTTCTTC. This gives the protein CASSPDYSYNEQFF.

The chain carries TRBV6-5 and TRBJ2-3; TRBD2 might be the D (5 bases). Germline values: CDR1 MNHEY, CDR2 SVGAGI. The CDR3 length is 14 residues. Trimming cost V 6 bases and J 5 bases, with 15 bases left between them. In DNA, the CDR3 is TGTGCCAGCAGCCTAACTAGGAAGAAAGATACGCAGTATTTT. Amino acid sequence: CASSLTRKKDTQYF.

This clone was detected a few times. The CDR3 region has the DNA TGCGCCAGCAGCCCCAACATCGGTGAGCAGTTCTTC. Amino acids: CASSPNIGEQFF. The rearrangement links TRBV5-1 to TRBJ2-1; no reliable D call. Deletions cut 4 bases from V and 9 bases from J, with 11 bases between. CDR1 is SGHRS and CDR2 is YFSETQ in the germline V gene. The CDR3 spans 12 residues.

A remark on this clone: This same CDR3 is encoded by further DNA sequences in the sample. The chain couples TRBV5-1 to TRBJ2-3, with D uncertain. The germline CDR1 and CDR2 sequences are SGHRS and YFSETQ. The CDR3 has 13 amino acids. The V and J ends lost 1 base and 1 base respectively, with 4 bases between them. The CDR3 protein is CASSLQGTDTQYF. CDR3 nucleotide sequence: TGCGCCAGCAGCTTGCAGGGCACAGATACGCAGTATTTT.

V is TRBV6-5 and J is TRBJ2-7; possibly TRBD2 for D (6 bases). This CDR3 has 15 amino acids. V lost 4 bases to trimming and J lost 5 bases, with 18 bases between them. Germline CDR1 and CDR2: MNHEY and SVGAGI. In nucleotides, the CDR3 is TGTGCCAGCAGTTCCGGGAGAGCCGGGGCGGACGAGCAGTACTTC. Translating it yields CASSSGRAGADEQYF.

The chain is built from TRBV6-5 and TRBJ2-2; D ambiguous. Trimming pared 2 bases from V and 13 bases from J, leaving 14 bases between. CDR1 MNHEY and CDR2 SVGAGI come from the germline V gene. This CDR3 contains 13 residues. CDR3 nucleotides: TGTGCCAGCAGTTACCTTGACTCATCAGCGCTGTTTTTT. This sequence encodes CASSYLDSSALFF.

J is TRBJ1-1 and V is TRBV4-2; D might be TRBD1 (5 bases). This CDR3 comprises 16 residues. V lost 1 base, J lost 6 bases, and 18 bases lay in between. CDR1 is LGHNA, CDR2 YNFKEQ, per germline. In DNA form, the CDR3 reads TGTGCCAGCAGCCAAGTTAACGACGGCCTGGGGGCTGAAGCTTTCTTT. It translates to CASSQVNDGLGAEAFF.

This clone was seen more than once but under ten times. This chain connects TRBV5-1 to TRBJ1-1; D call uncertain. V was pared by 7 bases and J by 3 bases, with 7 bases between. Germline CDR1 SGHRS, CDR2 YFSETQ. The CDR3 has 11 amino acids. DNA of the CDR3: TGCGCCAGCCGTACCCACACTGAAGCTTTCTTT. Translated: CASRTHTEAFF.

The genes are TRBV7-2 and TRBJ1-4; D is unresolved. Germline V CDR1 and CDR2: SGHTA, FQGNSA. V lost 1 base, J lost 4 bases, and 7 bases lay in between. The CDR3 runs 14 residues. This chain's CDR3 is CASSLGQSNEKLFF. The CDR3 DNA reads TGTGCCAGCAGCTTAGGGCAGAGTAATGAAAAACTGTTTTTT.

This clone has only a few counts. This chain connects TRBV29-1 to TRBJ2-1, with 7 bases identical to TRBD1. Trimming removed 8 bases from V and 0 bases from J; junction bases left unmatched: 16. CDR3 length equals 17 residues. Germline loops: CDR1 SQVTM, CDR2 ANQGSEA. For the CDR3, the DNA is TGCAGCTCAAAACAGGGGCCACAGAGAGACTCCTACAATGAGCAGTTCTTC. Translation gives CSSKQGPQRDSYNEQFF.

This rearrangement joins TRBV5-1 to TRBJ2-1; TRBD2 matches at 16 bases. J lost 10 bases, V lost 4 bases, and 8 bases had no gene match. The germline CDR1 and CDR2 sequences are SGHRS and YFSETQ. The CDR3 is made up of 16 amino acids. The CDR3 is CASSPGTSGRAGEQFF. The CDR3 coding sequence is TGCGCCAGCAGCCCAGGGACTAGCGGGAGGGCCGGGGAGCAGTTCTTC.